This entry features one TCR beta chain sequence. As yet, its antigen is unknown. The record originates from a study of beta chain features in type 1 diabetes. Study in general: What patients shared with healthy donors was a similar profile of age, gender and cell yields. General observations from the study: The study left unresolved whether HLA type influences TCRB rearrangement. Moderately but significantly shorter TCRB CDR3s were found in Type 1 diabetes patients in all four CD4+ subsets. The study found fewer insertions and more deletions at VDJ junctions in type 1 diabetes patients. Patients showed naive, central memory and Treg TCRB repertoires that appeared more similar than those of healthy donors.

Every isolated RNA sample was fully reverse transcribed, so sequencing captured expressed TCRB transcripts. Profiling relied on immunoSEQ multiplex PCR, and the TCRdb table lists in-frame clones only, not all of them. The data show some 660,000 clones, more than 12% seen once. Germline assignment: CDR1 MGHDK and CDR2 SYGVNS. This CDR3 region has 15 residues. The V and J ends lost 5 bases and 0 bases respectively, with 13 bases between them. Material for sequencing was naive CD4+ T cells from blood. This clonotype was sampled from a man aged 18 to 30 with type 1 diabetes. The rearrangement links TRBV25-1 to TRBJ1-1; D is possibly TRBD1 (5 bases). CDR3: CASSLGRTLNTEAFF. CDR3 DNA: TGTGCCAGCAGTCTTGGGAGGACACTGAACACTGAAGCTTTCTTT.